The 11 T cell receptor beta chains in this list originate from one sample, sequenced in a study of control samples from healthy donors and cancer patients (dated by TCRdb to about 2020). Receptors were amplified or captured by the immunoSEQ multiplex PCR assay. In its TCRdb copy, this immuneACCESS table keeps in-frame sequences only and misses some clones. Where compared with another copy, unresolved V genes explain less than half of these, and the others have no known cause. The sample contains about 48,000 clones, roughly 92% of them found a single time. The ten largest clones represent 20% to 25% of the sample. What was sequenced was PBMCs. These receptors were collected from a woman aged 45-65 years with head and neck cancer.

This clone was seen only once. One junction end disagrees with the germline gene, perhaps due to a read error. The rearrangement joins TRBV5-5 to TRBJ2-1; D call uncertain. The CDR3 spans 13 residues. The germline V gene has CDR1 SGHKS and CDR2 YYEKEE (reference sequence). CDR3 nucleotide sequence: TGTGCCAGCAGTTTGGCACATTACAATGAGCAGTTCTTC. Translated, it gives CASSLAHYNEQFF.

This chain connects TRBV27 to TRBJ1-6; D is perhaps TRBD1 (5 bases). The CDR3 is made up of 14 amino acids. Trimming removed 1 base at V and 7 bases at J, with 8 bases between. Germline-derived CDR1 and CDR2 are MNHEY and SMNVEV (reference sequence). The CDR3 sequence is CASSLFAGNSPLHF. In DNA, the CDR3 is TGTGCCAGCAGTTTATTCGCAGGGAATTCACCCCTCCACTTT.

The chain uses TRBV7-3 and TRBJ2-3; D may match TRBD1 or TRBD2 (5 bases each). V dropped 5 bases and J dropped 0 bases, with 15 bases sitting between them. Germline CDR1 reads SGHTA; CDR2 reads FQGTGA. This CDR3 comprises 16 residues. The DNA of the CDR3 is TGTGCCAGCAGCCCTCAGTGGGACGCTAGCACAGATACGCAGTATTTT. It specifies CASSPQWDASTDTQYF.

The gene calls are TRBV19 and TRBJ2-7; 8 bases are shared with TRBD1. Germline CDR1 and CDR2: LNHDA and SQIVND (reference sequence). CDR3 length: 16 residues. V lost 5 bases, J lost 4 bases, and 13 bases stayed unmatched. CDR3 sequence reads: CASSPLGRTGQYEQYF. The CDR3 DNA reads as TGTGCCAGTAGTCCCTTGGGAAGGACAGGGCAATACGAGCAGTACTTC.

The chain links TRBV6-2 or TRBV6-3 to TRBJ1-4, with a tentative D call TRBD1 (5 bases). Germline V gene sequence: CDR1 MNHEY, CDR2 SVGEGT. The V end lost 5 bases, the J end lost 6 bases, and 13 bases lay between the germline ends. The CDR3 totals 14 residues. This CDR3 reads CASSTHRDDEKLFF. The CDR3 DNA reads as TGTGCCAGCAGTACCCACCGGGACGATGAAAAACTGTTTTTT.

The chain is built from TRBV24-1 and TRBJ1-2; no clear D. The CDR3 runs 13 residues. Germline values: CDR1 KGHDR, CDR2 SFDVKD. Trimming left V 2 bases short and J 6 bases short, with 9 bases between. The CDR3 bases are TGTGCCACCAGTGATTGGACGGGTAATGGCTACACCTTC. It is translated as CATSDWTGNGYTF.

The chain has TRBV15 and TRBJ2-7; TRBD1 matches 10 bases. J was trimmed by 4 bases and V by 5 bases; bases with no gene match: 11. Looked up from germline, CDR1 is LNHNV and CDR2 is YYDKDF (reference sequence). The CDR3 spans 16 residues. CDR3 nucleotide sequence: TGTGCCACCAGCGGCCCGGACAGGGGGAATAGTTACGAGCAGTACTTC. This codes for CATSGPDRGNSYEQYF.

CDR3 protein: CASSLGAETEAFF. The CDR3 DNA sequence: TGCGCCAGCAGCTTGGGGGCGGAGACTGAAGCTTTCTTT. The chain is built from TRBV5-1 and TRBJ1-1, with D uncertain. The length of the CDR3 is 13 residues. V gave up 0 bases and J gave up 5 bases, with 8 bases separating them. Germline-derived CDR1 and CDR2 are SGHRS and YFSETQ.

This chain connects TRBV5-1 to TRBJ1-1, with 10 positions matching TRBD1. The CDR3 loop spans 16 amino acids. Germline loops: CDR1 SGHRS, CDR2 YFSETQ. With 2 bases clipped from V and 1 base from J, the junction kept 5 bases outside the gene matches. The CDR3 bases are TGCGCCAGCAGCTTAAGTGGACAGGGGGGGAACACTGAAGCTTTCTTT. It specifies CASSLSGQGGNTEAFF. The variable domain in full, with the rest retrieved from reference TRBV5-1 and TRBJ1-1, is KAGVTQTPRYLIKTRGQQVTLSCSPISGHRSVSWYQQTPGQGLQFLFEYFSETQRNKGNFPGRFSGRQFSNSRSEMNVSTLELGDSALYLCASSLSGQGGNTEAFFGQGTRLTVV.

The chain couples TRBV27 to TRBJ2-4, with TRBD2 as a possible D gene (5 bases). CDR3 length: 12 residues. Germline V gives CDR1 MNHEY, CDR2 SMNVEV (reference sequence). Trimming stripped 7 bases from V and 14 bases from J, with 18 bases between. The CDR3 DNA reads as TGTGCCAGCATTTCCCCGGGCGGGCGTAAGTACTTC. Translation: CASISPGGRKYF.

The gene calls are TRBV7-9 and TRBJ2-5; the D is unclear. In germline, CDR1 is SEHNR, CDR2 FQNEAQ (reference sequence). Trimming cost V 0 bases and J 2 bases, with 7 bases left between them. The CDR3 is 14 residues long. The CDR3 DNA reads TGTGCCAGCAGCTTAGCATCTGCGCAAGAGACCCAGTACTTC. Its protein is CASSLASAQETQYF.